The 6 T cell receptor beta chains below were found in one sample sequenced in a study of T cell clones after liver transplantation. The repertoire was sequenced with immunoSEQ multiplex PCR; TCRdb's copy has only in-frame clones and lacks some. The sample comprises tens of thousands of clones, under 85% of which are singletons, and more than 7.5% rests with the top ten. The sample was CD4+ T cells from blood, taken at the 22-month timepoint. Receptors originate from a human patient who received a liver transplant. T cells may partly derive from the graft donor.

This chain links TRBV6-5 with TRBJ1-1; a possible D gene is TRBD1 (5 bases). V shed 0 bases and J shed 5 bases, with 16 bases lying between them. This CDR3 has 16 residues. Looked up from germline, CDR1 is MNHEY and CDR2 is SVGAGI. Written as DNA, the CDR3 is TGTGCCAGCAGTTACTCGAGCCGGGGGAGCGGGACTGAAGCTTTCTTT. It specifies CASSYSSRGSGTEAFF.

The table lists this clone with a few counts. This rearrangement joins TRBV18 to TRBJ2-1, with 9 bases aligning to TRBD2. V gave up 1 base and J gave up 3 bases; unmatched junction bases: 4. CDR1 is KGHSH, CDR2 LQKENI, per germline. The CDR3 has 16 residues. The CDR3 coding sequence is TGTGCCAGCTCACCACTTGCTAGCGGGGACTACAATGAGCAGTTCTTC. It yields the protein CASSPLASGDYNEQFF. Full variable domain (rest looked up from reference TRBV18 and TRBJ2-1): NAGVMQNPRHLVRRRGQEARLRCSPMKGHSHVYWYRQLPEEGLKFMVYLQKENIIDESGMPKERFSAEFPKEGPSILRIQQVVRGDSAAYFCASSPLASGDYNEQFFGPGTRLTVL.

This clone was seen only once. V gene TRBV7-9 combines with J gene TRBJ2-7, with D possibly TRBD2 on 6 matching bases. CDR3 length: 16 residues. Germline lookup yields CDR1 SEHNR and CDR2 FQNEAQ (reference sequence). Trimming took off 0 bases at V and 0 bases at J, with 12 bases between the two ends. CDR3 sequence (DNA): TGTGCCAGCAGCTTAGCGTGGGGGGTGGCCTCCTACGAGCAGTACTTC. It encodes CASSLAWGVASYEQYF.

This clone was observed a single time. This chain joins TRBV5-8 and TRBJ2-1, with 7 bases lining up with TRBD2. V was clipped by 1 base and J by 4 bases; unmatched bases: 5. Germline CDR1 and CDR2: SGHTS and YDEGEE. CDR3 length: 15 residues. In nucleotides, the CDR3 is TGTGCCAGCAGCTTGCTACTAGCGACGTACAATGAGCAGTTCTTC. Encoded protein: CASSLLLATYNEQFF.

The chain couples TRBV6-5 to TRBJ1-1; a possible D gene is TRBD1 (5 bases). Per the germline V gene, CDR1 is MNHEY and CDR2 is SVGAGI. With 5 bases removed from V and 4 bases from J, the gap between germline ends came to 11 bases. This CDR3 comprises 13 residues. CDR3 sequence: CASSALTVTEAFF. CDR3 nucleotides: TGTGCCAGCAGTGCCCTGACAGTCACTGAAGCTTTCTTT.

The rearrangement links TRBV7-2 to TRBJ1-2; 9 bases map to TRBD1. This CDR3 has 15 amino acids. From germline, CDR1 is SGHTA and CDR2 FQGNSA. With 2 bases clipped from V and 6 bases from J, the junction kept 7 bases outside the gene matches. Here the CDR3 DNA reads TGTGCCAGCAGCTTACTAGGGACAGGGCAGGATGGCTACACCTTC. Residues: CASSLLGTGQDGYTF.